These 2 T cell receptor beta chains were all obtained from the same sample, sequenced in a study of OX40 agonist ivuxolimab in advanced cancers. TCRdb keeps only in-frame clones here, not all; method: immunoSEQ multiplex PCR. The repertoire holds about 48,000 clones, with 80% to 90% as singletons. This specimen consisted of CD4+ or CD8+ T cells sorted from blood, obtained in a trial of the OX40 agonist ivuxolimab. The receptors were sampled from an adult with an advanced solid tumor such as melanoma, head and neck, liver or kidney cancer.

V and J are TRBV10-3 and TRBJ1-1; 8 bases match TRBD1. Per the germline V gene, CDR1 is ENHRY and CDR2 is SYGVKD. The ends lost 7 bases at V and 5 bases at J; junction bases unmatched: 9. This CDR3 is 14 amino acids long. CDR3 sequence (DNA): TGTGCCATCACTCAGGACAGGGAGGGGACTGAAGCTTTCTTT. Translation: CAITQDREGTEAFF.

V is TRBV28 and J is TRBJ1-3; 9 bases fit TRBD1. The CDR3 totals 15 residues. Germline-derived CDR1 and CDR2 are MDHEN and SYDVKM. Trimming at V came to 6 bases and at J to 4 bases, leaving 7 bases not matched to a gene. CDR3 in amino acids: CASRPDRGAGNTIYF. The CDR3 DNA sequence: TGTGCCAGCAGGCCCGACAGGGGGGCCGGAAACACCATATATTTT.